One and the same sample provided the 15 T cell receptor beta chains below, sequenced in a study of blood T cell repertoires in COVID-19. TCRdb keeps only in-frame clones here, not all; method: immunoSEQ multiplex PCR. This sample has roughly 49,000 clones; roughly 83% occur once, and the top ten carry 4% to 5.5%. The sequencing sample was made of peripheral blood. The origin of the receptors is a man between 50 and 59 years old with active COVID-19.

J is TRBJ2-1 and V is TRBV19; D is perhaps TRBD2 (5 bases). Trimming took off 3 bases at V and 6 bases at J, with 12 bases between the two ends. In germline, CDR1 is LNHDA, CDR2 SQIVND (reference sequence). This CDR3 has 14 residues. CDR3 in DNA: TGTGCCAGTAGTATCGCGTCTCGGGGCAATGAGCAGTTCTTC. Protein: CASSIASRGNEQFF.

J is TRBJ2-1 and V is TRBV7-9; D not certain. Between the trimmed V and J ends, which lost 5 bases and 8 bases, there was a span of 7 bases. Germline V CDR1 and CDR2: SEHNR, FQNEAQ (reference sequence). The CDR3 length is 11 residues. For the CDR3, the DNA is TGTGCCAGCAGCGTACTCGATGAGCAGTTCTTC. Amino acids: CASSVLDEQFF.

This chain joins TRBV5-1 and TRBJ2-1; the D gene is possibly TRBD2 (6 bases). Germline V lookup: CDR1 SGHRS, CDR2 YFSETQ. The CDR3 spans 14 residues. V was shortened by 7 bases and J by 4 bases, with 15 bases between the two germline ends. The CDR3 loop is CASGGEARYNEQFF. CDR3 DNA sequence: TGCGCCAGCGGAGGGGAAGCTAGGTACAATGAGCAGTTCTTC.

CDR3 in amino acids: CASSRRDSGNTIYF. For the CDR3, the DNA is TGTGCCAGCAGCCGCAGGGACTCTGGAAACACCATATATTTT. The rearrangement joins TRBV5-4 to TRBJ1-3; D is perhaps TRBD1 (5 bases). The V end was cut by 4 bases, the J end by 0 bases, with 8 bases between. The CDR3 length is 14 residues. In germline, CDR1 is SGHNT, CDR2 YYREEE (reference sequence). Based on the CDR3 plus reference TRBV5-4 and TRBJ1-3, the full variable domain is ETGVTQSPTHLIKTRGQQVTLRCSSQSGHNTVSWYQQALGQGPQFIFQYYREEENGRGNFPPRFSGLQFPNYSSELNVNALELDDSALYLCASSRRDSGNTIYFGEGSWLTVV.

The chain joins TRBV5-1 to TRBJ2-5; a possible D gene is TRBD2 (5 bases). The V end was cut by 5 bases, the J end by 4 bases, with 24 bases between. There are 17 residues in the CDR3. Looked up from germline, CDR1 is SGHRS and CDR2 is YFSETQ. The chain's CDR3 is CASRTSPGSRGRETQYF. DNA of the CDR3: TGCGCCAGCAGGACCTCCCCGGGAAGTAGAGGCCGAGAGACCCAGTACTTC.

This clone was seen a single time. The chain carries TRBV5-6 and TRBJ1-1, with D uncertain. Germline values: CDR1 SGHDT, CDR2 YYEEEE. CDR3 length equals 16 residues. V was trimmed by 1 base and J by 0 bases, leaving 13 bases between them. The CDR3 protein is CASSLSLSGLNTEAFF. The CDR3 DNA reads TGTGCCAGCAGCTTGAGTTTAAGCGGGTTGAACACTGAAGCTTTCTTT.

The rearrangement links TRBV3-1 (or the pseudogene TRBV3-2) to TRBJ1-1; 7 bases align to TRBD1. Looked up from germline, CDR1 is LGHDT and CDR2 is YNNKEL (reference sequence). There are 12 residues in the CDR3. V dropped 1 base and J dropped 8; count of bases not matched to a gene: 1. The CDR3 region has the DNA TGTGCCAGCAGCCAAGGGGGACAGGAAGCTTTCTTT. Translation gives CASSQGGQEAFF.

The rearrangement uses TRBV4-3 and TRBJ1-6; tentative D call: TRBD1 (5 bases). This CDR3 has 18 residues. Germline values: CDR1 LGHNA, CDR2 YSLEER. Trimming stripped 1 base from V and 3 bases from J, with 16 bases between. The DNA of the CDR3 is TGCGCCAGCAGCCAAGCAGGGTGGGGGGTGGACTATAATTCACCCCTCCACTTT. Its translation is CASSQAGWGVDYNSPLHF.

The CDR3 here is CASSVQGQETQYF. The CDR3 DNA follows: TGTGCCAGCAGCGTTCAGGGCCAAGAGACCCAGTACTTC. V usage is TRBV14 and J usage is TRBJ2-5, with a possible D match to TRBD1 (5 bases). The CDR3 runs 13 residues. V dropped 5 bases and J dropped 1 base, with 8 bases sitting between them. Germline CDR1 and CDR2: SGHDN and FVKESK.

The chain employs TRBV7-6 and TRBJ1-1, with a tentative D call TRBD1 (6 bases). Trimming cost V 0 bases and J 0 bases, with 11 bases left between them. The CDR3 spans 16 residues. The germline gives CDR1 SGHVS, CDR2 FNYEAQ. CDR3 in amino acids: CASSLAGTNMNTEAFF. The CDR3 DNA follows: TGTGCCAGCAGCTTAGCCGGGACAAACATGAACACTGAAGCTTTCTTT.

This CDR3 reads CASKGRDTEAFF. CDR3 nucleotide sequence: TGTGCCAGCAAGGGGAGGGACACTGAAGCTTTCTTT. The chain joins TRBV13 to TRBJ1-1; D is possibly TRBD1 (5 bases). Germline loops: CDR1 PRHDT, CDR2 FYEKMQ (reference sequence). The length of the CDR3 is 12 residues. Trimming left V 7 bases short and J 3 bases short, with 9 bases between.

This chain links TRBV19 with TRBJ1-1, with 9 bases matching TRBD1. The CDR3 has 15 residues. Germline CDR1 LNHDA, CDR2 SQIVND (reference sequence). The V and J ends lost 2 bases and 1 base, in that order; junction bases with no gene match: 2. Here the CDR3 DNA reads TGTGCCAGTAGTATAACAGGGGGCCAGAACACTGAAGCTTTCTTT. As protein: CASSITGGQNTEAFF.

The chain is built from TRBV7-7 and TRBJ2-1; maybe TRBD1 (5 bases). V was pared by 5 bases and J by 4 bases, with 9 bases between. Germline CDR1 is SSHAT and CDR2 is FNYEAQ (reference sequence). The CDR3 loop spans 13 amino acids. CDR3 sequence: CASSQDTYNEQFF. In nucleotides, the CDR3 is TGTGCCAGCAGCCAGGACACATACAATGAGCAGTTCTTC.

At least ten counts were recorded for this clone. The chain links TRBV7-2 to TRBJ1-4; D possibly corresponds to TRBD1 (5 bases). With 5 bases removed from V and 7 bases from J, the gap between germline ends came to 14 bases. Germline assignment: CDR1 SGHTA and CDR2 FQGNSA. The CDR3 runs 14 residues. The DNA of the CDR3 is TGTGCCAGCAGCCCCTCGTGGGGGGGTGAAAAACTGTTTTTT. Translating gives CASSPSWGGEKLFF. Together with reference TRBV7-2 and TRBJ1-4, the CDR3 gives the full variable domain: GAGVSQSPSNKVTEKGKDVELRCDPISGHTALYWYRQSLGQGLEFLIYFQGNSAPDKSGLPSDRFSAERTGGSVSTLTIQRTQQEDSAVYLCASSPSWGGEKLFFGSGTQLSVL.

The rearrangement links TRBV7-9 to TRBJ1-4; tentatively, D is TRBD1 (6 bases). This CDR3 is 15 amino acids long. V shed 7 bases and J shed 7 bases, with 19 bases lying between them. Germline loops: CDR1 SEHNR, CDR2 FQNEAQ (reference sequence). The CDR3 sequence is CASTKLRGASEKLFF. The CDR3 DNA reads TGTGCCAGCACCAAACTCCGGGGGGCGAGTGAAAAACTGTTTTTT.